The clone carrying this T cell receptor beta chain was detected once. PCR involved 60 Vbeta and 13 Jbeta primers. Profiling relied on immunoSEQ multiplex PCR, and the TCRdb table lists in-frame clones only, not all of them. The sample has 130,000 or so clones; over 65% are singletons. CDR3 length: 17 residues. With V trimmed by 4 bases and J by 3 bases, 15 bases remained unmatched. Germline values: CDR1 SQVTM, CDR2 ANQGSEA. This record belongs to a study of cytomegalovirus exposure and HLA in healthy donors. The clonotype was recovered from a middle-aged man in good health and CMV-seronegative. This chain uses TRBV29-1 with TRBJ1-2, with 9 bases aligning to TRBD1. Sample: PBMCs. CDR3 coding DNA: TGCAGCGTTGTCTCAAGACACAGGGGGCATATGGACTATGGCTACACCTTC. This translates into CSVVSRHRGHMDYGYTF.